The clone carrying this TCR beta chain has at least ten counts. The antigen remains unidentified. The data derive from a study of breast tumors, draining lymph nodes, adjacent tissues. Study-level findings and limits: Luminal-like breast cancer showed significantly higher tumor–nontumor repertoire similarity than basal-like. Most tumor T cells seemingly derive from lymph node, then expand in tumor.

V trimming: 3 bases; J trimming: 8 bases; junction bases outside the gene matches: 5. Germline loops: CDR1 SGHNT, CDR2 YYREEE (reference sequence). The CDR3 runs to 13 residues. Using its own MiXCR run on the multiplex PCR reads, TCRdb lists one record per CDR3 protein. The data show about 20,000 distinct CDR3 sequences, under 35% seen once. The source of this sequence is a female donor with breast cancer. Some clones in this sample may be carry-over from other donors' samples. The sequencing input was breast tumor tissue. J is TRBJ2-1 and V is TRBV5-4, with 7 bases matching TRBD2. The CDR3 DNA reads TGTGCCAGCAGCTCGACTAGCAAGCATGAGCAGTTCTTC. Its translation is CASSSTSKHEQFF.